Included here is one TCR beta chain sequence, with context. Its target is unknown. At the deep level, the assay was run. TCRdb keeps only in-frame clones here, not all; method: immunoSEQ multiplex PCR. Of more than 850,000 clones listed, around 78% are singletons. These data belong to a study of shared clonotypes between healthy human individuals. CDR1 and CDR2 (germline): SQVTM, ANQGSEA. V lost 4 bases and J lost 4, with 14 bases in between. The length of the CDR3 is 14 residues. Study-wide results and caveats: Larger estimated richness was generally recorded for naive subsets relative to memory subsets. Despite large depth, sorted-subset datasets appeared incompletely sequenced. Lower generation probabilities were found for non-shared clonotypes than for those shared by all four donors.

The sequence was collected from a man aged 18 to 29 in good health. Some clones in this sample may be carry-over from other donors' samples. This chain joins TRBV29-1 and TRBJ2-1, with unresolved D. The sequenced sample was memory CD4+ T cells from PBMCs. Subset of the sample: CD45RA-negative fraction. The CDR3 region is CSVAMEPQYNEQFF. As DNA, the CDR3 is TGCAGCGTTGCCATGGAGCCACAGTACAATGAGCAGTTCTTC.